The rows below give T cell receptor beta chains drawn from one sample of a study of T cell responses to AZD1222 COVID-19 vaccine. The method was immunoSEQ multiplex PCR; TCRdb's version includes in-frame clones alone and lacks a portion of them. The sample has some 120,000 clones, approximately 92% seen once. The sequenced sample was peripheral blood, obtained on day 0 of AZD1222 vaccination. These receptor sequences come from an adult in good health. CDR3s include the opening cysteine and the closing phenylalanine or tryptophan. A D gene is named only where the DNA matches it firmly.

V gene: TRBV9
D gene: .
CDR3 protein: CASSVADSNYGYTF

V gene: TRBV7-8
D gene: .
CDR3 protein: CASSLGVRTNSPLHF

V gene: TRBV2
D gene: .
CDR3 protein: CASTENRNTEAFF

V gene: TRBV2
D gene: TRBD2
CDR3 protein: CASRDPGLALYEQYF

V gene: TRBV25-1
D gene: .
CDR3 protein: CASSEGTYGYTF

V gene: TRBV30
D gene: .
CDR3 protein: CAWRQGGLYEQYF

V gene: TRBV18
D gene: TRBD1
CDR3 protein: CASSPEGDRLYSPLHF

V gene: TRBV7-3
D gene: .
CDR3 protein: CARVEGGDGYTF

V gene: TRBV4-1
D gene: .
CDR3 protein: CASSQDGTLMYEQYF

V gene: TRBV9
D gene: .
CDR3 protein: CASSVGQGDNQPQHF

V gene: TRBV18
D gene: TRBD1
CDR3 protein: CASSLAQGASGNTIYF

V gene: TRBV9
D gene: TRBD1
CDR3 protein: CASSGGQGAKLFF

V gene: TRBV27
D gene: .
CDR3 protein: CASRGVGNTEAFF

V gene: TRBV19
D gene: .
CDR3 protein: CASSIPGTDTQYF

V gene: TRBV24-1
D gene: TRBD1
CDR3 protein: CATRDRENQPQHF

V gene: TRBV5-4
D gene: TRBD1
CDR3 protein: CASSLGGGGNTEAFF

V gene: TRBV7-3
D gene: TRBD1
CDR3 protein: CASSLLGQADTEAFF

V gene: TRBV28
D gene: TRBD1
CDR3 protein: CASSSPGQSYEKLFF

V gene: TRBV5-4
D gene: .
CDR3 protein: CASSWVLGASTDTQYF